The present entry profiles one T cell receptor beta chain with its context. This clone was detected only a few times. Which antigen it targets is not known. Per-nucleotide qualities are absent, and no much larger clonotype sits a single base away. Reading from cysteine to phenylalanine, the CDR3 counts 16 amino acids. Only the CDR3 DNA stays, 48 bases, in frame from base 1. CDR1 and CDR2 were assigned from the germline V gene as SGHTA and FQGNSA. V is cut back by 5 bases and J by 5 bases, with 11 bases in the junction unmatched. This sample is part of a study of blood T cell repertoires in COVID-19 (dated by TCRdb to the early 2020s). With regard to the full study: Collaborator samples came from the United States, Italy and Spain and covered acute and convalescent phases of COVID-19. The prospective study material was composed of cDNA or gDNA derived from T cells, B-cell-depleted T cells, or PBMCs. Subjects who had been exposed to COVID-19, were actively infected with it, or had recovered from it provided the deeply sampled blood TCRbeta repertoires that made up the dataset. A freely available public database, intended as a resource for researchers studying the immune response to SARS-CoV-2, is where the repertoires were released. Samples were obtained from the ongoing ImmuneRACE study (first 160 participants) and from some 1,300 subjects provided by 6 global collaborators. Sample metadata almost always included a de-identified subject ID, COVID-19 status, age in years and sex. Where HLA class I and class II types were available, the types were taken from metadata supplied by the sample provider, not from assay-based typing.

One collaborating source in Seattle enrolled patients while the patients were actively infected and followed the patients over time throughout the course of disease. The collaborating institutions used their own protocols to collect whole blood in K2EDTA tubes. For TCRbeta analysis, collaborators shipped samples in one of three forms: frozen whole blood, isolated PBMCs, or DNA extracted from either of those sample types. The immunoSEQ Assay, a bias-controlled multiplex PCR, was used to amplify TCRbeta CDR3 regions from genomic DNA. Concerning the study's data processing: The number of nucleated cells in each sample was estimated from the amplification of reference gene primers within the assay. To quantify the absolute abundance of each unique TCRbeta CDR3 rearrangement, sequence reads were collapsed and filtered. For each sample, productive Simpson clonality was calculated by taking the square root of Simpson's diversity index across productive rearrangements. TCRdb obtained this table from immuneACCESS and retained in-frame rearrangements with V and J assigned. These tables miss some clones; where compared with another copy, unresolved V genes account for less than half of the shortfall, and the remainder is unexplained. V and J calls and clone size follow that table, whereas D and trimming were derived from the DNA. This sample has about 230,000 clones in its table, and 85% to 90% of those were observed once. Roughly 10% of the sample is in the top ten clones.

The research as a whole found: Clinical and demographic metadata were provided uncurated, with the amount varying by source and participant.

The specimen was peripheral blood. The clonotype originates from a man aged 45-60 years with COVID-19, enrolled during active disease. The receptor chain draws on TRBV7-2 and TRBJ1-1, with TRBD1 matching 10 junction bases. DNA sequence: TGTGCCAGCAGCCCTACTAGGACAGGGGGGAGAACTGAAGCTTTCTTT. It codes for CASSPTRTGGRTEAFF.